Presented here are 14 T cell receptor beta chains from one specimen sequenced in a study of PD-1 blockade in mismatch repair-deficient tumors. Assay: immunoSEQ multiplex PCR; the TCRdb copy retains only in-frame clones and omits some. This sample yields fewer than 25,000 clones, of which around 80% are seen a single time; approximately 1.5% belongs to the top ten. The sequenced sample was PBMCs, obtained 52 weeks after starting pembrolizumab. The source is an adult with mismatch repair-deficient cancer.

The J gene is TRBJ2-4, the V gene TRBV5-4; 8 bases are a match to TRBD1. V dropped 0 bases and J dropped 6; count of bases not matched to a gene: 5. The CDR3 contains 15 residues. Germline V gene data show CDR1 as SGHNT and CDR2 as YYREEE (reference sequence). CDR3 coding DNA: TGTGCCAGCAGCTTGGGGGGGACAGGAGGAAACATTCAGTACTTC. It codes for CASSLGGTGGNIQYF.

This clone was seen just once. The genes are TRBV7-8 and TRBJ2-5; TRBD2 agrees at 9 bases. Per germline, CDR1 SGHVS and CDR2 FQNEAQ. With V trimmed by 4 bases and J by 0 bases, 6 bases remained unmatched. The CDR3 loop spans 16 amino acids. Here the CDR3 DNA reads TGTGCCAGCAGCTCCCAGACTAGCGGCTACCAAGAGACCCAGTACTTC. Translated: CASSSQTSGYQETQYF.

This clone was seen more than once but under ten times. This chain joins TRBV10-1 and TRBJ2-7; possible D gene TRBD2, 5 bases. Trimming stripped 0 bases from V and 4 bases from J, with 7 bases between. This CDR3 has 13 amino acids. Germline CDR1 reads WNHNN; CDR2 reads SYGVQD (reference sequence). This chain's CDR3 is CASSESPGYEQYF. CDR3 sequence (DNA): TGCGCCAGCAGTGAGTCGCCGGGGTACGAGCAGTACTTC.

The CDR3 spells CASSLSPQGTDGYTF. Written as DNA, the CDR3 is TGTGCCAGCAGCTTAAGCCCTCAGGGCACGGATGGCTACACCTTC. The chain has TRBV7-2 and TRBJ1-2; D is possibly TRBD1 (5 bases). The CDR3 length is 15 residues. Germline loops: CDR1 SGHTA, CDR2 FQGNSA. Trimming shortened V by 2 bases and J by 6 bases, and 16 bases separated the two germline ends.

This sequence joins TRBV5-1 and TRBJ2-7; 7 bases match TRBD2. CDR1 and CDR2 (germline): SGHRS, YFSETQ. V shed 3 bases and J 5 bases; nucleotides not matched to a gene: 11. This CDR3 is built from 15 residues. The CDR3 sequence is CASSSDDAGVNEQYF. CDR3 in DNA: TGCGCCAGCAGCTCGGATGACGCGGGAGTTAACGAGCAGTACTTC.

This clone was detected once. Written as DNA, the CDR3 is TGCAGCGCCATCGGGACAGGTGATCAGCCCCAGCATTTT. Residues: CSAIGTGDQPQHF. V and J are TRBV29-1 and TRBJ1-5; TRBD1 agrees at 8 bases. The trim removed 7 bases at V and 5 bases at J, leaving 7 bases unmatched. Germline assignment: CDR1 SQVTM and CDR2 ANQGSEA. The CDR3 is made up of 13 amino acids.

The chain has TRBV28 and TRBJ1-2; 8 nucleotides line up with TRBD1. The CDR3 covers 16 residues. Germline V gene sequence: CDR1 MDHEN, CDR2 SYDVKM. V gave up 6 bases and J gave up 5 bases; unmatched junction bases: 14. The CDR3 is CASSSRTGRRPYGYTF. The CDR3 DNA reads TGTGCCAGCAGCTCACGGACAGGGCGACGACCTTATGGCTACACCTTC.

The V call is TRBV7-9, the J call TRBJ1-5, with 7 bases aligning to TRBD1. This CDR3 region has 16 residues. V shed 7 bases and J 7 bases; nucleotides not matched to a gene: 16. Germline V lookup: CDR1 SEHNR, CDR2 FQNEAQ (reference sequence). The CDR3 DNA follows: TGTGCCAGCACCAAGGGGGCAGGGGTAGGGTTGCAGCCCCAGCATTTT. Protein product: CASTKGAGVGLQPQHF. Together with reference TRBV7-9 and TRBJ1-5, the CDR3 gives the full variable domain: DTGVSQNPRHKITKRGQNVTFRCDPISEHNRLYWYRQTLGQGPEFLTYFQNEAQLEKSRLLSDRFSAERPKGSFSTLEIQRTEQGDSAMYLCASTKGAGVGLQPQHFGDGTRLSIL.

Regarding this clone: Germline and junction disagree at one end, which may indicate a read error. The gene calls are TRBV15 and TRBJ1-6, with a possible D match to TRBD1 (6 bases). Germline V gene lookup returns CDR1 LNHNV and CDR2 YYDKDF (reference sequence). The CDR3 contains 13 residues. The CDR3 bases are TGTGCCACGGGGAGGGACAATAATCCACCCCTCCACTTT. Translating gives CATGRDNNPPLHF.

The rearrangement uses TRBV5-1 and TRBJ1-2; 10 positions match TRBD1. Germline V gene data show CDR1 as SGHRS and CDR2 as YFSETQ. V lost 0 bases to trimming and J lost 8 bases; unmatched junction nucleotides: 4. This CDR3 comprises 14 residues. The CDR3 is CASSLGQGALGYTF. DNA for the CDR3: TGCGCCAGCAGCTTGGGACAGGGGGCGTTGGGCTACACCTTC.

Details on this clone: Just one base apart from a much larger clone, this may be a read error. V gene TRBV29-1 combines with J gene TRBJ2-2; TRBD2 might be the D (6 bases). V was trimmed by 2 bases and J by 7 bases, leaving 11 bases between them. The germline V gene has CDR1 SQVTM and CDR2 ANQGSEA. The CDR3 loop spans 13 amino acids. The CDR3, as DNA: TGCAGCGTTGAAAGGGAGGCGGGCGGGGAGCTGTTTTTT. Protein sequence: CSVEREAGGELFF.

This clone was counted only a few times. The chain links TRBV5-1 to TRBJ2-7; TRBD2 matches at 12 bases. The trim removed 4 bases at V and 3 bases at J, leaving 5 bases unmatched. The CDR3 runs 15 residues. Germline CDR1 SGHRS, CDR2 YFSETQ. CDR3 sequence (DNA): TGCGCCAGCAGCACCGGGACTAGCGGGTTCTACGAGCAGTACTTC. Amino acid sequence: CASSTGTSGFYEQYF.

The rearrangement links TRBV28 to TRBJ1-1; TRBD1 matches 7 bases. CDR1 and CDR2 (germline): MDHEN, SYDVKM. The CDR3 is 15 residues long. J gave up 1 base and V 5 bases, and 7 bases lay outside the gene matches. The CDR3 loop is CASSATGAPNTEAFF. CDR3 coding DNA: TGTGCCAGCAGTGCCACAGGGGCTCCGAACACTGAAGCTTTCTTT. Full variable domain (rest looked up from reference TRBV28 and TRBJ1-1): DVKVTQSSRYLVKRTGEKVFLECVQDMDHENMFWYRQDPGLGLRLIYFSYDVKMKEKGDIPEGYSVSREKKERFSLILESASTNQTSMYLCASSATGAPNTEAFFGQGTRLTVV.

V usage is TRBV2 and J usage is TRBJ1-3; D may be TRBD1 (5 bases). This CDR3 is built from 14 residues. CDR1 and CDR2 from the germline V gene are SNHLY and FYNNEI. Between the trimmed V and J ends, which lost 4 bases and 3 bases, there was a span of 10 bases. The CDR3 spells CASSAGYNGNTIYF. DNA of the CDR3: TGTGCCAGCAGTGCAGGGTACAATGGAAACACCATATATTTT.